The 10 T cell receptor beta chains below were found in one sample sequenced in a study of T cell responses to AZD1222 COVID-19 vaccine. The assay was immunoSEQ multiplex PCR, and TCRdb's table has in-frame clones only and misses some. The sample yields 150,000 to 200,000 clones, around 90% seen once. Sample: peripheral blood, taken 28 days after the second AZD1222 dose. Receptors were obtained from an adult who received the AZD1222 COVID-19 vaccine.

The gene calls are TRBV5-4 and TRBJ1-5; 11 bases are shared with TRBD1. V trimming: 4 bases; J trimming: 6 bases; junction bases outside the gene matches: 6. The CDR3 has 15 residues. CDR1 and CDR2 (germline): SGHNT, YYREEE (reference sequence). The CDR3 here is CASSKDRGLVQPQHF. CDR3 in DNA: TGTGCCAGCAGCAAGGACAGGGGGCTAGTTCAGCCCCAGCATTTT.

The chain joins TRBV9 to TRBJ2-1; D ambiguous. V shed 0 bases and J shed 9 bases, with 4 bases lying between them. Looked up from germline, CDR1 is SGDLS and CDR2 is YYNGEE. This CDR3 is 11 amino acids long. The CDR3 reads CASSVGGEQFF. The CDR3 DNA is TGTGCCAGCAGCGTAGGTGGTGAGCAGTTCTTC.

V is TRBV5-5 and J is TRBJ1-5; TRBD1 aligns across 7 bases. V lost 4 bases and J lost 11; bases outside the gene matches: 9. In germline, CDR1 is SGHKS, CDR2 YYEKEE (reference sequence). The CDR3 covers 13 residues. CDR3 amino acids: CASSGNRGETQHF. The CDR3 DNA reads TGTGCCAGCAGCGGGAACAGGGGTGAGACCCAGCATTTT.

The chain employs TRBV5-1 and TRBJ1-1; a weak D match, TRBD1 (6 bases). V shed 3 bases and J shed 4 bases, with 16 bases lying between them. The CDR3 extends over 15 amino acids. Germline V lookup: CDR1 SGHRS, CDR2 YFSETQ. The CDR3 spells CASSSGDGLTTEAFF. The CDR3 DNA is TGCGCCAGCAGCTCAGGGGACGGATTAACCACTGAAGCTTTCTTT. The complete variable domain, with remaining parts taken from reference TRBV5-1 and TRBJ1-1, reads KAGVTQTPRYLIKTRGQQVTLSCSPISGHRSVSWYQQTPGQGLQFLFEYFSETQRNKGNFPGRFSGRQFSNSRSEMNVSTLELGDSALYLCASSSGDGLTTEAFFGQGTRLTVV.

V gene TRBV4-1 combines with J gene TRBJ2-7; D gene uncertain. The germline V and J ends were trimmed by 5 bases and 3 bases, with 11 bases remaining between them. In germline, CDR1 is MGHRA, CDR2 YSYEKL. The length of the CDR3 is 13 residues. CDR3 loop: CASSTPLSYEQYF. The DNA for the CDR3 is TGCGCCAGCAGCACCCCTCTTAGCTACGAGCAGTACTTC.

CDR3 region: CASRPGGMNTEAFF. The CDR3 DNA reads as TGTGCCAGCAGGCCAGGGGGAATGAACACTGAAGCTTTCTTT. The chain uses TRBV6-5 and TRBJ1-1; TRBD1 agrees at 7 bases. V shed 6 bases, J shed 0 bases, and the junction held 4 bases outside the gene matches. Germline assignment: CDR1 MNHEY and CDR2 SVGAGI. CDR3 size: 14 residues.

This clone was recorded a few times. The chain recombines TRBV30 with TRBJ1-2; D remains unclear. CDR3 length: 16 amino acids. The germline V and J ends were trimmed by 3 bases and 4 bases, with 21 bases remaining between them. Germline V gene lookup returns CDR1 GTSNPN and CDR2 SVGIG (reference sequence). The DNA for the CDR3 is TGTGCCTGGAGCCCCGGGGTGGTGTTACCCGTCTATGGCTACACCTTC. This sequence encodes CAWSPGVVLPVYGYTF. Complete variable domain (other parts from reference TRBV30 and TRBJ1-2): SQTIHQWPATLVQPVGSPLSLECTVEGTSNPNLYWYRQAAGRGLQLLFYSVGIGQISSEVPQNLSASRPQDRQFILSSKKLLLSDSGFYLCAWSPGVVLPVYGYTFGSGTRLTVV.

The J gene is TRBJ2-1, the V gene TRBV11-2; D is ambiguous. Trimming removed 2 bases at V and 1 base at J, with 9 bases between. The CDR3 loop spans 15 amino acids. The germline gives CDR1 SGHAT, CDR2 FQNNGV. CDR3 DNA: TGTGCCAGCAGCTTAAGGGCTAGTTCCTACAATGAGCAGTTCTTC. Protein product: CASSLRASSYNEQFF. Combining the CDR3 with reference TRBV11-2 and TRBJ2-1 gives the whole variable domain EAGVAQSPRYKIIEKRQSVAFWCNPISGHATLYWYQQILGQGPKLLIQFQNNGVVDDSQLPKDRFSAERLKGVDSTLKIQPAKLEDSAVYLCASSLRASSYNEQFFGPGTRLTVL.

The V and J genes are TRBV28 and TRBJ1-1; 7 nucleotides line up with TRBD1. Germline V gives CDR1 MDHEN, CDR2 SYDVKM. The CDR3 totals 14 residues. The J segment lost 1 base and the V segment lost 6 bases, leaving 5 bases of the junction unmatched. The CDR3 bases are TGTGCCAGCAGGATAGGGGGCACGAACACTGAAGCTTTCTTT. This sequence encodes CASRIGGTNTEAFF.

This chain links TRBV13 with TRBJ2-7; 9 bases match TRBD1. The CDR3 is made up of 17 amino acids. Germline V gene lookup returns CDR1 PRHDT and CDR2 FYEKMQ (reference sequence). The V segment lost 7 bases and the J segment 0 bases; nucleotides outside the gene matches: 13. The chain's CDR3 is CASKLTRGQGSSYEQYF. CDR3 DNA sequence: TGTGCCAGCAAATTAACCCGTGGACAGGGGAGCTCCTACGAGCAGTACTTC.